This record concerns one T cell receptor beta chain sequence. These data belong to a study of T cell changes during pregnancy in multiple sclerosis. Sequencing was performed with immunoSEQ multiplex PCR; in TCRdb, only in-frame clones are kept and a portion is missing. The sample has roughly 39,000 clones, 92% seen once. The CDR3 runs 22 residues. From germline, CDR1 is MNHEY and CDR2 SMNVEV (reference sequence). With 5 bases removed from V and 1 base from J, the gap between germline ends came to 30 bases. The sequenced sample was CD4+ T cells from peripheral blood mononuclear cells, obtained before pregnancy. The chain links TRBV27 to TRBJ2-6; no clear D gene. The receptor was isolated from a female donor with multiple sclerosis, enrolled in a pregnancy study. The CDR3 DNA sequence: TGTGCCAGCAGTCGTACGCGCCCGGTCACTTTAACGAGTGGTTCTGGGGCCAACGTCCTGACTTTC. This encodes CASSRTRPVTLTSGSGANVLTF.